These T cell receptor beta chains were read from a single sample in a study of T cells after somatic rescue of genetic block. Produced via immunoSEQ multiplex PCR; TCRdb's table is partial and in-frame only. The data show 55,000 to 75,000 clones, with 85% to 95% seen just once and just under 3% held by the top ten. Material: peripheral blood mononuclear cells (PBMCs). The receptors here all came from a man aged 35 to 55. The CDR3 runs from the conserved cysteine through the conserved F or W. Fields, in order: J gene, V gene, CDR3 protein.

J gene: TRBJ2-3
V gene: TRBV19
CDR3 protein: CASSPLGQGRHTQYF

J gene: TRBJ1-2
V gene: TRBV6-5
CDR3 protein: CASSYSGGTALYGYTF

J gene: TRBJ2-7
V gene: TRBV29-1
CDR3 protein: CSVEEGQNTYEQYF

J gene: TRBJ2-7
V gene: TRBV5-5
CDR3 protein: CASSLGQGSYEQYF

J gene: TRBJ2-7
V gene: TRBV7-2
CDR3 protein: CASSSQGAGTTYEQYF

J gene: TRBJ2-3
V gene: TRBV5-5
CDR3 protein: CASSLGGTSTDTQYF

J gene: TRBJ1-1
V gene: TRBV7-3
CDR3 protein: CASSFRQNTEAFF

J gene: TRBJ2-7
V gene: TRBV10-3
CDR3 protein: CAISDRQDRYEQYF

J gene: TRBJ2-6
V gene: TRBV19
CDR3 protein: CASCDRGRVGANVLTF

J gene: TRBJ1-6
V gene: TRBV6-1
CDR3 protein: CASSEQRPGQRGSPLHF

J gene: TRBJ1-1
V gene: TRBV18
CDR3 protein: CASFELGGVNTEAFF

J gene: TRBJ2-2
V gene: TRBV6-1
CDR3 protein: CAIQTATVNTGELFF

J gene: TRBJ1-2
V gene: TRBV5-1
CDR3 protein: CASSSSGTGDGYTF

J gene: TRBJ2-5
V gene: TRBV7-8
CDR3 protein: CASSSRDRAQETQYF

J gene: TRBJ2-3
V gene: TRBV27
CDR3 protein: CASSLGTSDTQYF

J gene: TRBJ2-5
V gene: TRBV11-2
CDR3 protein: CASSGGQQETQYF

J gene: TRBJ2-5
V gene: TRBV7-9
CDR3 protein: CASSLGGTVRETQYF

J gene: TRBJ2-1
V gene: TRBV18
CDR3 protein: CASSPPGPNEQFF

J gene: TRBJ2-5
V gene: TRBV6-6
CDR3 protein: CASSYRQGGRETQYF

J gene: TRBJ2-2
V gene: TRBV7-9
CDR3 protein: CASSLGGGPGELFF

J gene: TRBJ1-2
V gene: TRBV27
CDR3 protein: CASSSTGGRGYTF

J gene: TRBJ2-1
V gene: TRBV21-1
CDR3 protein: CASSKAIGAGGPGNEQFF

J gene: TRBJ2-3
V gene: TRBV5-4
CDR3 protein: CASSSASGIADTQYF

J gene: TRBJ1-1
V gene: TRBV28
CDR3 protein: CASRGENTEAFF

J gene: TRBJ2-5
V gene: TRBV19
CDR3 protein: CASSTSGTGGRNQETQYF

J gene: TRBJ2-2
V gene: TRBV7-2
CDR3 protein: CASRVGGYNTGELFF

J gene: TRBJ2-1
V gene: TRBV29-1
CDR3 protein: CSVGLAGGNEQFF

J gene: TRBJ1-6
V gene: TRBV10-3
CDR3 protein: CATRTGAFNSPLHF

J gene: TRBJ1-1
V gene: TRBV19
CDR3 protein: CASSNQGTVNTEAFF

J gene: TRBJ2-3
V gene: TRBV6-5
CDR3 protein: CASSYGTSGGQSTQYF

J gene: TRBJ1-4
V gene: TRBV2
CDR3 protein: CASSDPPWEKLFF

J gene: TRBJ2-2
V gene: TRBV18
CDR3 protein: CASSPPLVTGELFF

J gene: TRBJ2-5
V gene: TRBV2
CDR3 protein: CASSAMGDKEYF

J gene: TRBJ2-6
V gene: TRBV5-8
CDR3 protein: CASSFSPNSGANVLTF

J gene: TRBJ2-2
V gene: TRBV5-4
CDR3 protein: CASSLTAGANTGELFF

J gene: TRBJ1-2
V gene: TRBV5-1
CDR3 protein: CASSLGEGSNGYTF

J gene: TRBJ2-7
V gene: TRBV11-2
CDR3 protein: CASSSEAAGQYF

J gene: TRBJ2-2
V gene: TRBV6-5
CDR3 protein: CATSPVAGETGELFF

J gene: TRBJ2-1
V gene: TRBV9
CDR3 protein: CASSPRISINEQFF

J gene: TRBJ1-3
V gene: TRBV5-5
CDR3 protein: CASSFLQGGDTIYF

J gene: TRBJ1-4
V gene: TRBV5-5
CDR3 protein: CASSRTVANEKLFF

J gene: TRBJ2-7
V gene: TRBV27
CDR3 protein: CASSLYGQGVYEQYF

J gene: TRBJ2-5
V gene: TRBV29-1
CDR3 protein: CSVEIRAALQYF

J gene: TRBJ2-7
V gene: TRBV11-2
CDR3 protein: CASSTSGASYEQYF

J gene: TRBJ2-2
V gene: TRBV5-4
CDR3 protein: CASKIGTGELFF

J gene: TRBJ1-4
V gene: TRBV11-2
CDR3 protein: CASGSWGFDEKLFF

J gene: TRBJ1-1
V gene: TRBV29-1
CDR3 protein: CSVEEGFSNTEAFF

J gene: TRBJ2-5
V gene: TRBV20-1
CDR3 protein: CSARDDGTQYF

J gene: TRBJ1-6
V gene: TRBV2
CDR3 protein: CASRSSRAGNSPLHF

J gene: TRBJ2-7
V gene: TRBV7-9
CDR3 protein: CASSPPGQSYEQYF

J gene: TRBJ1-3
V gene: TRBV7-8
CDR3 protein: CASSLPGSGNTIYF

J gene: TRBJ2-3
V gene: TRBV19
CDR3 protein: CASSPSQGQDTQYF